This T cell receptor beta chain was captured by sequencing in a study of shared clonotypes between healthy human individuals. Sequencing was performed with immunoSEQ multiplex PCR; in TCRdb, only in-frame clones are kept and a portion is missing. The sample lists about 590,000 clones, roughly 95% occurring once. Naive CD8 cells lacked CD45RO and underwent positive selection for CCR7, leaving out terminally differentiated effector memory CD45RA+ cells. V lost 10 bases, J lost 11 bases, and 9 bases lay in between. CDR1 and CDR2 (germline): MNHNS, SASEGT. CDR3 length equals 10 residues. This sequence joins TRBV6-1 and TRBJ2-6; D is unclear. This clonotype was obtained from a woman aged 25 to 39 in good health. The specimen was naive CD8+ T cells sorted from blood. The CDR3 nucleotides read TGTGCCACACAATTGGACGTCCTGACTTTC. Translation gives CATQLDVLTF.